Reported below is one TCR beta chain. These data belong to a study of blood T cell repertoires in COVID-19. The overall study: There were acute and convalescent COVID-19 samples, and they came from the United States, Italy and Spain. PBMCs, B-cell-depleted T cells, or T cells provided the cDNA or gDNA that made up the material.

As handled by the study authors: The assay estimated nucleated cells by amplifying reference gene primers. Clones were sequenced by immunoSEQ multiplex PCR, and TCRdb holds only the in-frame ones, with some missing. V and J calls and clone size are as listed in that table; D and trimming were resolved from the DNA. The sample lists 60,000 to 90,000 clones, around nine tenths occurring once. The CDR3 sequence is 14 residues long. The germline V gene encodes CDR1 MDHEN and CDR2 SYDVKM. The V end was cut by 5 bases, the J end by 2 bases, with 12 bases between. This TCR was recovered from a woman over 75 with active or convalescent COVID-19. The chain uses TRBV28 and TRBJ1-2; maybe TRBD1 (6 bases). Sequenced: peripheral blood. CDR3 amino acids: CASSTGSKNYGYTF. As DNA, the CDR3 is TGTGCCAGCAGTACAGGGTCAAAGAACTATGGCTACACCTTC.